The T cell receptor (beta chain) under discussion was sequenced for a study of Graves' ophthalmopathy and Graves' hyperthyroidism. The length of the CDR3 is 19 residues. The germline CDR1 and CDR2 sequences are SEHNR and FQNEAQ (reference sequence). V shed 2 bases, J shed 4 bases, and the junction held 17 bases outside the gene matches. The study amplified TCR beta CDR3 regions using RNA transcripts. An initial RT-PCR round employing HTBI primers preceded a second-round multiplex PCR. TCRdb recomputed calls from the multiplex PCR reads with MiXCR, one row per CDR3 protein. The repertoire holds over a million distinct CDR3 sequences, with about two fifths as singletons.

The sequence came from an adult man with Graves' hyperthyroidism. What was sequenced was peripheral blood or thyroid tissue (not recorded which). The V call is TRBV7-9, the J call TRBJ1-1; 9 bases match TRBD1. CDR3 sequence (DNA): TGTGCCAGCAGCTTAATGAGGAGTAAGAGGACAGGGGCGCCCACTGAAGCTTTCTTT. Its protein product is CASSLMRSKRTGAPTEAFF.